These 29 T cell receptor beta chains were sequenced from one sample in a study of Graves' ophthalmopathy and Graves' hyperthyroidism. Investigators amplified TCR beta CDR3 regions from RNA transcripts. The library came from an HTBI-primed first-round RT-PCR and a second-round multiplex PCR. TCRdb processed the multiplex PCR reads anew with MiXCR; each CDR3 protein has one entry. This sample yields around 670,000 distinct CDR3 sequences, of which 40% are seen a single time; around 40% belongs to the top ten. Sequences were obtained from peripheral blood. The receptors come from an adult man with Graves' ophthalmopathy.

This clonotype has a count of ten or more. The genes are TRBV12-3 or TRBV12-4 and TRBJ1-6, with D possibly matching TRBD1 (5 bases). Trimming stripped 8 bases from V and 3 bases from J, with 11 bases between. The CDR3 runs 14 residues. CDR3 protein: CASGRDRYNSPLHF. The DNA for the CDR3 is TGTGCCAGCGGGCGGGACCGCTATAATTCACCCCTCCACTTT.

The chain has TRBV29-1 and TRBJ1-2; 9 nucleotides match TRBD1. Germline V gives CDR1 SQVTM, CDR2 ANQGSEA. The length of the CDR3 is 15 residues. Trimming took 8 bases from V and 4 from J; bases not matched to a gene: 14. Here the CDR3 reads CSIHKNRGRFYGYTF. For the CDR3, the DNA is TGCAGCATTCACAAGAACAGGGGGCGCTTCTATGGCTACACCTTC.

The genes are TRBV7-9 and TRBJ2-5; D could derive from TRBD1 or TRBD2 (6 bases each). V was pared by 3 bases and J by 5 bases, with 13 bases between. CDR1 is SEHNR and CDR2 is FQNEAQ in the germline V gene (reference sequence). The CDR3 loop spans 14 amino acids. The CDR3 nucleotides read TGTGCCAGCAGCTTTAGGGGGGCTGGGGAGACCCAGTACTTC. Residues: CASSFRGAGETQYF.

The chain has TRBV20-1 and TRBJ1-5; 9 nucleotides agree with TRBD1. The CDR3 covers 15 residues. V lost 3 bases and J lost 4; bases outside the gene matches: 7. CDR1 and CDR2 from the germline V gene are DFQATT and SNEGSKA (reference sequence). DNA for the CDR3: TGCAGTGCTAGCGATGGGGACAGGGTTAATCAGCCCCAGCATTTT. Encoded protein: CSASDGDRVNQPQHF.

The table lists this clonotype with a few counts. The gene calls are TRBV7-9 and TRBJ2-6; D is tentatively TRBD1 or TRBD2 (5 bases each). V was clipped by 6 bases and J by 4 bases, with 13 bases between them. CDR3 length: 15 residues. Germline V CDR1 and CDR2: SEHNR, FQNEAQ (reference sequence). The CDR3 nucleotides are TGTGCCAGCAGTTACGGGGACGGGGGGGCCAACGTCCTGACTTTC. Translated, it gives CASSYGDGGANVLTF.

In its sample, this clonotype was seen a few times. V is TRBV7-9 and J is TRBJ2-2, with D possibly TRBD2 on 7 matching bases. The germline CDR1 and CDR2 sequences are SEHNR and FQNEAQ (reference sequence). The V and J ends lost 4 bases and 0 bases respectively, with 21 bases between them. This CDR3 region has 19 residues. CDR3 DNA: TGTGCCAGCAGCTATGGTTGGGGGGGCGCAAGCTCGAACACCGGGGAGCTGTTTTTT. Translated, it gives CASSYGWGGASSNTGELFF.

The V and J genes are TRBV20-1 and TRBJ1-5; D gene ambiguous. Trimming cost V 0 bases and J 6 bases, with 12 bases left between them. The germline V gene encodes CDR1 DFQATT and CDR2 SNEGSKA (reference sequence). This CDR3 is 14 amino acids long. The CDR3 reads CSAREGGRGQPQHF. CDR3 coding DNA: TGCAGTGCTAGAGAGGGAGGGCGCGGTCAGCCCCAGCATTTT.

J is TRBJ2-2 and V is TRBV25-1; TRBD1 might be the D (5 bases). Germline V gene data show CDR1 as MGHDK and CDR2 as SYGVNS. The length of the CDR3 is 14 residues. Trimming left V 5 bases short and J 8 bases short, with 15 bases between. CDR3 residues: CASSLLQGIGELFF. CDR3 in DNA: TGTGCCAGCAGTTTGCTCCAGGGTATTGGGGAGCTGTTTTTT.

The CDR3 DNA is TGTGCCAGCAGCGTAGATAGGGGAATCACCGGGGAGCTGTTTTTT. Translated: CASSVDRGITGELFF. This chain joins TRBV9 and TRBJ2-2; tentatively, D is TRBD1 (5 bases). In germline, CDR1 is SGDLS, CDR2 YYNGEE. This CDR3 has 15 residues. V shed 0 bases and J shed 4 bases, with 10 bases lying between them.

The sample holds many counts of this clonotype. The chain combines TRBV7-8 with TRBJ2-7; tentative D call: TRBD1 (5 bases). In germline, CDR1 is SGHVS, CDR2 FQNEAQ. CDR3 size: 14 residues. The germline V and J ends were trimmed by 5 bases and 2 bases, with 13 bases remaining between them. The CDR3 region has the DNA TGTGCCAGCAGCCCTAGTCCAGGGCCCTACGAGCAGTACTTC. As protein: CASSPSPGPYEQYF.

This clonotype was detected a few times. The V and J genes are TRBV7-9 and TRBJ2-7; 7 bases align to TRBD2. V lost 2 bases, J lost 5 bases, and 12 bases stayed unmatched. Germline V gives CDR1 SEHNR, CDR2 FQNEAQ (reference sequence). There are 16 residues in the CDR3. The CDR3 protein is CASSLFGGSQPDEQYF. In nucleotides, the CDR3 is TGTGCCAGCAGCTTATTCGGCGGGAGTCAGCCCGACGAGCAGTACTTC.

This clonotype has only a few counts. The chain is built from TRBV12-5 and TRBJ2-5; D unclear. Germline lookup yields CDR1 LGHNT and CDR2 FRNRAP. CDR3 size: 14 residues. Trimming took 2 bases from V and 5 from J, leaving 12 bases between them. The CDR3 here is CASGLSPGGETQYF. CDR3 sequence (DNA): TGTGCTAGTGGTTTGAGTCCGGGTGGGGAGACCCAGTACTTC.

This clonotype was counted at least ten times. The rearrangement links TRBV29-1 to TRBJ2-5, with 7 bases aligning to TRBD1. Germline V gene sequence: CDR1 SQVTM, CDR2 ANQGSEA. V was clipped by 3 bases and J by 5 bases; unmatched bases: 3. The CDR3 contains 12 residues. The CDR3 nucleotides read TGCAGCGTTGAGGCCAGGGGGGAGACCCAGTACTTC. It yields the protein CSVEARGETQYF.

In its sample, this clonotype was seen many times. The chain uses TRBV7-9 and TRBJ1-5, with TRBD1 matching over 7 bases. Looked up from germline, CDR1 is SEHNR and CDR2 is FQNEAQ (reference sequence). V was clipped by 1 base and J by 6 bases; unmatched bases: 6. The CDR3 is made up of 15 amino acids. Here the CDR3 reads CASSLDGQGGQPQHF. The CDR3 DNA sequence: TGTGCCAGCAGCTTAGACGGGCAGGGGGGTCAGCCCCAGCATTTT.

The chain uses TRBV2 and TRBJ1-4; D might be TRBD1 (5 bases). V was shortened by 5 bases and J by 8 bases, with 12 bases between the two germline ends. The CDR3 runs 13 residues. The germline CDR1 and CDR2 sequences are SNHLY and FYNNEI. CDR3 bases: TGTGCCAGCAGTTTCAGACCAGGGGAAAAACTGTTTTTT. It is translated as CASSFRPGEKLFF.

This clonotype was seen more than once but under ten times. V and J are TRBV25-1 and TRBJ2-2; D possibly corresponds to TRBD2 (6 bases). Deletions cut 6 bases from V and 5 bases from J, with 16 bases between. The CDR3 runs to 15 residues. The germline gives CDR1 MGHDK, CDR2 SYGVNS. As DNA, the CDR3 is TGTGCCAGCAGGGGCGAACGGGAGTGGACCGGGGAGCTGTTTTTT. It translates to CASRGEREWTGELFF. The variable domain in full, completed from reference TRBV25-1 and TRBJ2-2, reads EADIYQTPRYLVIGTGKKITLECSQTMGHDKMYWYQQDPGMELHLIHYSYGVNSTEKGDLSSESTVSRIRTEHFPLTLESARPSHTSQYLCASRGEREWTGELFFGEGSRLTVL.

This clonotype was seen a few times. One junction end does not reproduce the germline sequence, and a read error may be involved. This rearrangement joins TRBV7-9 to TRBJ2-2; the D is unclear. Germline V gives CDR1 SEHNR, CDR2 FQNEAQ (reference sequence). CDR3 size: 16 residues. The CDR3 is CASSQGLNANTGELFF. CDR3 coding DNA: TGCGCCAGCAGCCAAGGTCTGAACGCGAACACCGGGGAGCTGTTTTTT.

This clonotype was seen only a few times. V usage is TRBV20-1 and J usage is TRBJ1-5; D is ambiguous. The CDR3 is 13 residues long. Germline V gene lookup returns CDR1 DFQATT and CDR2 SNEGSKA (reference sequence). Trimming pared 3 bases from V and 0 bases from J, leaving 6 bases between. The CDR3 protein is CSARLDSNQPQHF. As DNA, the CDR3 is TGCAGTGCTAGGTTAGATAGCAATCAGCCCCAGCATTTT.

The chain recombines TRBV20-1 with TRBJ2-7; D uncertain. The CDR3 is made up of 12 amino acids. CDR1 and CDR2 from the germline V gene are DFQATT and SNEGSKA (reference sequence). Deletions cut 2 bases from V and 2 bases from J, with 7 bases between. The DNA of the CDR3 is TGCAGTGCTAGACGGAGAACCTACGAGCAGTACTTC. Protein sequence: CSARRRTYEQYF.

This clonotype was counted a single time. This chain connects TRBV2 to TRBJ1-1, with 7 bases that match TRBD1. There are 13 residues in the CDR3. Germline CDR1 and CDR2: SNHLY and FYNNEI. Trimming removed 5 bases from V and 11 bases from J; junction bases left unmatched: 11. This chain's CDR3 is CASSLDRVIDAFF. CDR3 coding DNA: TGTGCCAGCAGTCTTGACAGGGTAATCGACGCTTTCTTT.

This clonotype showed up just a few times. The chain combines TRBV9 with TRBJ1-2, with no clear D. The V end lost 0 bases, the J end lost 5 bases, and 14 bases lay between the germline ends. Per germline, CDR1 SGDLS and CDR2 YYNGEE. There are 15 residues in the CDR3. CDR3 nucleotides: TGTGCCAGCAGCGTAGCTCTTGGTGCCGTTTATGGCTACACCTTC. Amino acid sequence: CASSVALGAVYGYTF.

The CDR3 region has the DNA TGTGCCAGCAGTGTAACCGGGGGGATTTTTGGAAACACCATATATTTT. Translated, it gives CASSVTGGIFGNTIYF. The chain recombines TRBV2 with TRBJ1-3; D perhaps matches TRBD1 (5 bases). The germline V gene encodes CDR1 SNHLY and CDR2 FYNNEI. V lost 4 bases to trimming and J lost 3 bases, with 16 bases between them. CDR3 size: 16 residues.

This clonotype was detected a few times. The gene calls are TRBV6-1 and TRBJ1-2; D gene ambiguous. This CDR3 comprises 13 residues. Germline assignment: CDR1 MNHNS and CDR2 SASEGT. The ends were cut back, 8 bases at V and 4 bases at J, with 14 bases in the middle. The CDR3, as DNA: TGTGCCAGCCTAGCTGAGGCCTCCTATGGCTACACCTTC. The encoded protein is CASLAEASYGYTF.

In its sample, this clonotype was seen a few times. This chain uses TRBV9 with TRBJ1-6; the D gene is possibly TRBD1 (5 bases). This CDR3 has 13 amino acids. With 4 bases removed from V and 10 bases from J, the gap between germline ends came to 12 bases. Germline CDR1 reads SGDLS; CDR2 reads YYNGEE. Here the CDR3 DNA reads TGTGCCAGCAGCCCATGGAGGGGATCACCCCTCCACTTT. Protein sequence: CASSPWRGSPLHF.

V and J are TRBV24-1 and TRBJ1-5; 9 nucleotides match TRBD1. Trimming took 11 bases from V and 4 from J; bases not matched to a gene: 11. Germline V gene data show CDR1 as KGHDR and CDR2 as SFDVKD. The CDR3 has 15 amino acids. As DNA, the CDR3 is TGTGCCAGCAAGGATTATGGACAGGGGAATCAGCCCCAGCATTTT. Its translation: CASKDYGQGNQPQHF.

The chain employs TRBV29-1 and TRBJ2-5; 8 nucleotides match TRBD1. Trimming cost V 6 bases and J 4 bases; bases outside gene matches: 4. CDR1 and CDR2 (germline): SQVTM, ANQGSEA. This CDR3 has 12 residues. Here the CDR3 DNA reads TGCAGCGTCGCAACAGGGGGAGAGACCCAGTACTTC. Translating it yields CSVATGGETQYF.

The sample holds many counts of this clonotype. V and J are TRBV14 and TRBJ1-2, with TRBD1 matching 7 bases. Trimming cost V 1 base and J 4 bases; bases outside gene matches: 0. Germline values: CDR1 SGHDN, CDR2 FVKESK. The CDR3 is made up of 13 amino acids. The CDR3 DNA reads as TGTGCCAGCAGCCAAGGGGACAGCTATGGCTACACCTTC. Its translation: CASSQGDSYGYTF.

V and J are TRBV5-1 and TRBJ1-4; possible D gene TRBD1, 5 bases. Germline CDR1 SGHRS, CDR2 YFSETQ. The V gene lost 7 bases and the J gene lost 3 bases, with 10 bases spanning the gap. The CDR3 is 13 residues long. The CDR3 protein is CASPGTSNEKLFF. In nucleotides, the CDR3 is TGCGCCAGCCCCGGGACCTCTAATGAAAAACTGTTTTTT. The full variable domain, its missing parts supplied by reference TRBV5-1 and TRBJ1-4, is KAGVTQTPRYLIKTRGQQVTLSCSPISGHRSVSWYQQTPGQGLQFLFEYFSETQRNKGNFPGRFSGRQFSNSRSEMNVSTLELGDSALYLCASPGTSNEKLFFGSGTQLSVL.

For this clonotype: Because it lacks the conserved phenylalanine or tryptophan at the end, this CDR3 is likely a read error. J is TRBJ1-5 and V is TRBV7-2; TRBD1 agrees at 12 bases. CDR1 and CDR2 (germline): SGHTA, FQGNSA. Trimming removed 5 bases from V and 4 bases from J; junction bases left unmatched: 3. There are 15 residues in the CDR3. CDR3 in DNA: TGTGCCAGCAGCGTGGGACAGGGGGCAAATCAGCCCCAGCATCTT. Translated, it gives CASSVGQGANQPQHL.